This record concerns one T cell receptor beta chain sequence. Its matching antigen is unknown. These data originate in a study of cytotoxic CD8 clonotypes in ibrutinib-treated CLL. Study-wide context: For this cohort, patients were about a dozen relapsed/refractory and some 15 treatment-naive, while under 18 were IGHV unmutated.

Profiling relied on immunoSEQ multiplex PCR, and the TCRdb table lists in-frame clones only, not all of them. The data show some 350,000 clones, about 61% seen once. Study outcomes and limitations: Clonality increased with ibrutinib response but returned toward baseline at progression.

The source was PBMCs, collected after 36 months of ibrutinib treatment. This TCR was recovered from a human donor with chronic lymphocytic leukemia.

CDR3 in amino acids: CASSPKGSGRNSAKNIQYF. DNA for the CDR3: TGTGCCAGCAGCCCAAAGGGTAGCGGGCGAAACTCAGCCAAAAACATTCAGTACTTC. V is TRBV7-2 and J is TRBJ2-4, with 7 bases that match TRBD2. The J segment lost 0 bases and the V segment lost 5 bases, leaving 16 bases of the junction unmatched. Germline CDR1 reads SGHTA; CDR2 reads FQGNSA. This CDR3 has 19 residues.